This T cell receptor beta chain was identified during a study of blood T cell repertoires in COVID-19. The table lists this clone with a count of one. In the source study's methods: Amplifying reference gene primers gave estimates of nucleated cell counts. Profiling relied on immunoSEQ multiplex PCR, and the TCRdb table lists in-frame clones only, not all of them. V and J calls and clone size follow that table, whereas D and trimming were derived from the DNA. The profile shows approximately 290,000 clones, about 91% of them singletons. The sample consisted of peripheral blood. The origin of this receptor is a woman aged 55-69 years with acute or convalescent COVID-19.

The CDR3 nucleotides are TGTGCCAGCAGCTCATACAGGGCCGTGGACACTGAAGCTTTCTTT. Translating it yields CASSSYRAVDTEAFF. The gene calls are TRBV5-4 and TRBJ1-1, with TRBD1 as a possible D gene (6 bases). Germline assignment: CDR1 SGHNT and CDR2 YYREEE (reference sequence). CDR3 length: 15 amino acids. Trimming cost V 3 bases and J 3 bases, with 15 bases left between them.